This T cell receptor beta chain was sequenced for a study of beta chain features in type 1 diabetes. Expressed TCRB transcripts were sequenced after all isolated RNA was converted to cDNA. Profiled with immunoSEQ multiplex PCR; TCRdb holds only in-frame clones, not every one. The sample holds some 180,000 clones, around 13% seen once. Remarks on this clone: The antigen remains unidentified.

Cells sorted by CD45RO/CCR7/CD25/CD127/CD95/CD27 comprised CD4+ naive, central memory, regulatory and stem cell-like memory cells. The V gene lost 2 bases and the J gene lost 5 bases, with 13 bases spanning the gap. The CDR3 sequence is 14 residues long. CDR1 is SGHNT and CDR2 is YYREEE in the germline V gene (reference sequence). Points from the study as a whole: HLA effects on TCRB rearrangement stayed unresolved here. Type 1 diabetes patients showed a moderate but significant shortening of TCRB CDR3s in all four CD4+ subsets.

The sequenced material came from central memory CD4+ T cells from blood. The sequence was collected from a young woman in good health. This rearrangement joins TRBV5-4 to TRBJ2-5; a possible D gene is TRBD1 (5 bases). This chain's CDR3 is CASSFDRGRETQYF. CDR3 coding DNA: TGTGCCAGCAGCTTCGATAGGGGCAGGGAGACCCAGTACTTC.